This entry lists 27 T cell receptor beta chains sequenced from one sample in a study of radiotherapy plus CTLA-4 blockade in lung cancer. Sequencing was performed with immunoSEQ multiplex PCR; in TCRdb, only in-frame clones are kept and a portion is missing. The profile covers 85,000 to 90,000 clones, with approximately 86% appearing a single time and approximately 16% taken by the ten largest. Sequencing used peripheral blood, obtained from a patient treated with radiotherapy plus ipilimumab. These receptor sequences come from a human donor with non-small cell lung cancer that progressed on radiotherapy plus ipilimumab.

V is TRBV6-1 and J is TRBJ2-3; D may be TRBD2 (5 bases). The V gene's germline CDR1 is MNHNS and CDR2 SASEGT. This CDR3 is built from 15 residues. Trimming took 8 bases from V and 2 from J, leaving 17 bases between them. In DNA, the CDR3 is TGTGCCAGCCCTATGAGGGCCGGCTCCACAGATACGCAGTATTTT. This gives the protein CASPMRAGSTDTQYF.

This chain joins TRBV2 and TRBJ1-5; D call uncertain. The germline V gene encodes CDR1 SNHLY and CDR2 FYNNEI. V was trimmed by 0 bases and J by 3 bases, leaving 9 bases between them. This CDR3 has 15 residues. CDR3 DNA: TGTGCCAGCAGTGAAGCTGTAGATTTCAATCAGCCCCAGCATTTT. It encodes CASSEAVDFNQPQHF. The variable domain in full, with the rest retrieved from reference TRBV2 and TRBJ1-5, is EPEVTQTPSHQVTQMGQEVILRCVPISNHLYFYWYRQILGQKVEFLVSFYNNEISEKSEIFDDQFSVERPDGSNFTLKIRSTKLEDSAMYFCASSEAVDFNQPQHFGDGTRLSIL.

J is TRBJ1-1 and V is TRBV7-9, with D tentatively TRBD1 (6 bases). CDR3 length equals 14 residues. V lost 4 bases and J 7 bases, leaving 16 bases between the germline ends. CDR1 is SEHNR, CDR2 FQNEAQ, per germline (reference sequence). The CDR3 is CASSSNQGRSEAFF. CDR3 DNA sequence: TGTGCCAGCAGCTCCAATCAGGGGAGGAGTGAAGCTTTCTTT.

The V gene is TRBV9, the J gene TRBJ2-1, with D possibly TRBD2 on 6 matching bases. The CDR3 runs 15 residues. The ends were cut back, 2 bases at V and 3 bases at J, with 12 bases in the middle. Germline lookup yields CDR1 SGDLS and CDR2 YYNGEE. This CDR3 reads CASSVGGEIYNEQFF. The CDR3 DNA sequence: TGTGCCAGCAGCGTGGGAGGTGAAATCTACAATGAGCAGTTCTTC. The entire variable domain, with the rest obtained from reference TRBV9 and TRBJ2-1, is as follows: DSGVTQTPKHLITATGQRVTLRCSPRSGDLSVYWYQQSLDQGLQFLIQYYNGEERAKGNILERFSAQQFPDLHSELNLSSLELGDSALYFCASSVGGEIYNEQFFGPGTRLTVL.

The chain links TRBV29-1 to TRBJ1-1; 7 positions agree with TRBD1. The V and J ends lost 3 bases and 10 bases, in that order; junction bases with no gene match: 11. The germline gives CDR1 SQVTM, CDR2 ANQGSEA. The CDR3 sequence is 13 residues long. The CDR3 coding sequence is TGCAGCGTTGAGAAAGGGGGCGGGCGAGGAGCTTTCTTT. Amino acids: CSVEKGGGRGAFF.

This clone appeared once. This chain links TRBV28 with TRBJ2-7; TRBD1 is a possible D gene (5 bases). The V gene lost 7 bases and the J gene lost 2 bases, with 18 bases spanning the gap. The CDR3 has 15 residues. The germline V gene has CDR1 MDHEN and CDR2 SYDVKM. The CDR3 DNA is TGTGCCAGCATTCAGGGAAACAGGCCCACCTACGAGCAGTACTTC. Translating it yields CASIQGNRPTYEQYF.

This clone occurred once. The chain links TRBV25-1 to TRBJ2-3, with a possible D match to TRBD2 (5 bases). The CDR3 is made up of 16 amino acids. With 5 bases removed from V and 0 bases from J, the gap between germline ends came to 15 bases. Germline CDR1 MGHDK, CDR2 SYGVNS. The CDR3 nucleotides read TGTGCCAGCAGTCCGGCCAGAGGGTCTAGCACAGATACGCAGTATTTT. Protein sequence: CASSPARGSSTDTQYF.

The chain couples TRBV4-3 to TRBJ1-2; TRBD1 matches 8 bases. CDR3 size: 14 residues. CDR1 and CDR2 from the germline V gene are LGHNA and YSLEER. V lost 2 bases, J lost 4 bases, and 3 bases stayed unmatched. The CDR3 here is CASSQHTGGYGYTF. Here the CDR3 DNA reads TGCGCCAGCAGCCAACATACAGGGGGCTATGGCTACACCTTC.

The chain has TRBV6-6 and TRBJ2-1, with 9 bases that match TRBD2. Germline V gene lookup returns CDR1 MNHNY and CDR2 SVGAGI (reference sequence). The CDR3 loop spans 15 amino acids. The junction had 10 bases not matched to a gene; V was cut back by 5 bases and J by 8 bases. The CDR3 spells CASSDGTSLRDEQFF. As DNA, the CDR3 is TGTGCCAGCAGTGACGGGACTAGCCTGAGGGATGAGCAGTTCTTC.

The V call is TRBV19, the J call TRBJ1-1; TRBD1 agrees at 7 bases. Germline CDR1 is LNHDA and CDR2 is SQIVND (reference sequence). This CDR3 contains 16 residues. Unmatched junction bases numbered 16, after V lost 6 bases and J lost 6 bases. The DNA for the CDR3 is TGTGCCAGTAGAGGGGCGGGACAGAGGAGGAAGTCTGAAGCTTTCTTT. Translated: CASRGAGQRRKSEAFF.

The rearrangement uses TRBV14 and TRBJ2-2; no firm D call. V shed 3 bases and J shed 8 bases, with 10 bases lying between them. Germline V gene lookup returns CDR1 SGHDN and CDR2 FVKESK. This CDR3 region has 13 residues. Here the CDR3 reads CASSQQIWGELFF. For the CDR3, the DNA is TGTGCCAGCAGCCAGCAGATTTGGGGGGAGCTGTTTTTT.

The genes are TRBV5-1 and TRBJ1-4; the D gene is possibly TRBD1 (5 bases). CDR1 and CDR2 (germline): SGHRS, YFSETQ. V shed 4 bases and J shed 8 bases, with 15 bases lying between them. CDR3 length: 14 amino acids. The CDR3 here is CASSGGATWEKLFF. CDR3 nucleotides: TGCGCCAGCAGCGGAGGGGCAACTTGGGAAAAACTGTTTTTT.

This clone has only a few counts. The gene calls are TRBV2 and TRBJ1-4, with D perhaps matching TRBD1 (6 bases). CDR1 is SNHLY, CDR2 FYNNEI, per germline. Between the trimmed V and J ends, which lost 6 bases and 0 bases, there was a span of 8 bases. There are 14 residues in the CDR3. The CDR3 nucleotides read TGTGCCAGCAGGACAGGAGCAACTAATGAAAAACTGTTTTTT. It yields the protein CASRTGATNEKLFF.

This clone was recorded once. The gene calls are TRBV6-6 and TRBJ2-6, with D perhaps matching TRBD1 (5 bases). The length of the CDR3 is 15 residues. Germline V gene lookup returns CDR1 MNHNY and CDR2 SVGAGI (reference sequence). The V end was cut by 5 bases, the J end by 0 bases, with 8 bases between. Here the CDR3 reads CASSPGLSGANVLTF. In DNA, the CDR3 is TGTGCCAGCAGTCCAGGGCTCTCTGGGGCCAACGTCCTGACTTTC.

J is TRBJ2-7 and V is TRBV11-2; TRBD1 matches at 11 bases. This CDR3 is built from 13 residues. In germline, CDR1 is SGHAT, CDR2 FQNNGV. The junction had 3 bases not matched to a gene; V was cut back by 5 bases and J by 6 bases. CDR3 protein: CASSRGTGGEQYF. The CDR3 region has the DNA TGTGCCAGCAGCCGCGGGACAGGGGGCGAGCAGTACTTC.

The chain recombines TRBV7-9 with TRBJ2-2, with D possibly TRBD1 on 6 matching bases. From germline, CDR1 is SEHNR and CDR2 FQNEAQ (reference sequence). There are 15 residues in the CDR3. Between the trimmed V and J ends, which lost 6 bases and 5 bases, there was a span of 16 bases. The chain's CDR3 is CASSSLTGHTGELFF. In DNA form, the CDR3 reads TGTGCCAGCAGTTCTTTGACAGGTCATACCGGGGAGCTGTTTTTT.

The chain is built from TRBV4-1 and TRBJ1-6; D unclear. This CDR3 has 14 residues. The ends were cut back, 1 base at V and 12 bases at J, with 13 bases in the middle. The germline V gene encodes CDR1 MGHRA and CDR2 YSYEKL. DNA of the CDR3: TGCGCCAGCAGCCAAGCAGTTTGGACGGGACCCCTCCACTTT. Translation gives CASSQAVWTGPLHF.

V and J are TRBV7-2 and TRBJ2-5; 7 bases are a match to TRBD2. V was clipped by 3 bases and J by 5 bases; unmatched bases: 6. The V gene's germline CDR1 is SGHTA and CDR2 FQGNSA. This CDR3 comprises 14 residues. The CDR3 DNA reads as TGTGCCAGCAGCTTTCAGGGAGGGTATGAGACCCAGTACTTC. It is translated as CASSFQGGYETQYF.

The rearrangement joins TRBV9 to TRBJ2-7; 12 bases align to TRBD2. The CDR3 sequence is 16 residues long. CDR1 is SGDLS and CDR2 is YYNGEE in the germline V gene. After removal of 4 bases from V and 3 bases from J, the junction contained 8 bases not matched to a gene. Here the CDR3 DNA reads TGTGCCAGCAGCACCCGACTAGCGGGGGCCGTCTACGAGCAGTACTTC. It yields the protein CASSTRLAGAVYEQYF.

V and J are TRBV19 and TRBJ1-2; D is ambiguous. V was shortened by 7 bases and J by 5 bases, with 14 bases between the two germline ends. The CDR3 is 13 residues long. Germline CDR1 is LNHDA and CDR2 is SQIVND (reference sequence). CDR3 sequence reads: CASIGGGRYGYTF. DNA for the CDR3: TGTGCCAGTATCGGTGGAGGCCGTTATGGCTACACCTTC.

This clone was counted a few times. In nucleotides, the CDR3 is TGCGCCAGCAGCCAAGAGGTGGGACGGACGAACACCGGGGAGCTGTTTTTT. It is translated as CASSQEVGRTNTGELFF. The rearrangement joins TRBV4-1 to TRBJ2-2; D is perhaps TRBD1 or TRBD2 (5 bases each). Trimming removed 0 bases at V and 0 bases at J, with 11 bases between. The CDR3 extends over 17 amino acids. From germline, CDR1 is MGHRA and CDR2 YSYEKL.

The genes are TRBV9 and TRBJ2-3; 7 bases align to TRBD1. V gave up 4 bases and J gave up 6 bases; unmatched junction bases: 17. Per the germline V gene, CDR1 is SGDLS and CDR2 is YYNGEE. The CDR3 runs 17 residues. The CDR3 is CASSFKGADPRGDTQYF. The CDR3 bases are TGTGCCAGCAGCTTCAAGGGGGCGGATCCTAGGGGGGATACGCAGTATTTT. Full variable domain (rest looked up from reference TRBV9 and TRBJ2-3): DSGVTQTPKHLITATGQRVTLRCSPRSGDLSVYWYQQSLDQGLQFLIQYYNGEERAKGNILERFSAQQFPDLHSELNLSSLELGDSALYFCASSFKGADPRGDTQYFGPGTRLTVL.

J is TRBJ1-4 and V is TRBV2, with a possible D match to TRBD1 (6 bases). V dropped 6 bases and J dropped 4 bases, with 15 bases sitting between them. Germline V gene data show CDR1 as SNHLY and CDR2 as FYNNEI. This CDR3 is built from 15 residues. This chain's CDR3 is CASSRQVSFNEKLFF. The CDR3 coding sequence is TGTGCCAGCAGCCGACAGGTTTCGTTTAATGAAAAACTGTTTTTT.

The table lists this clone with a count of one. The chain links TRBV18 to TRBJ2-1; D remains ambiguous. The V gene lost 0 bases and the J gene lost 8 bases, with 17 bases spanning the gap. The germline V gene has CDR1 KGHSH and CDR2 LQKENI. This CDR3 contains 16 residues. The CDR3 sequence: CASSPPGTLPFYEQFF. The CDR3 region has the DNA TGTGCCAGCTCACCACCGGGTACCCTCCCTTTCTATGAGCAGTTCTTC.

CDR3: CASSPQRAISGSYNEQFF. In DNA form, the CDR3 reads TGTGCCAGCAGTCCCCAGCGGGCCATATCAGGTAGCTACAATGAGCAGTTCTTC. The V call is TRBV28, the J call TRBJ2-1; D may be TRBD2 (6 bases). This CDR3 spans 18 amino acids. Between the trimmed V and J ends, which lost 5 bases and 3 bases, there was a span of 23 bases. From germline, CDR1 is MDHEN and CDR2 SYDVKM.

This sequence joins TRBV7-9 and TRBJ2-2; perhaps TRBD2 as D (6 bases). The CDR3 is 15 residues long. Per germline, CDR1 SEHNR and CDR2 FQNEAQ (reference sequence). Deletions cut 0 bases from V and 1 base from J, with 6 bases between. Here the CDR3 DNA reads TGTGCCAGCAGCTTAGCGGGAGGGAACACCGGGGAGCTGTTTTTT. It encodes CASSLAGGNTGELFF. Complete variable domain (other parts from reference TRBV7-9 and TRBJ2-2): DTGVSQNPRHKITKRGQNVTFRCDPISEHNRLYWYRQTLGQGPEFLTYFQNEAQLEKSRLLSDRFSAERPKGSFSTLEIQRTEQGDSAMYLCASSLAGGNTGELFFGEGSRLTVL.

The CDR3 loop is CASATWGGETQYF. The CDR3 nucleotides read TGTGCCAGCGCGACATGGGGCGGGGAGACCCAGTACTTC. The chain recombines TRBV25-1 with TRBJ2-5; D may correspond to TRBD1 or TRBD2 (5 bases each). There are 13 residues in the CDR3. Germline V CDR1 and CDR2: MGHDK, SYGVNS. V was trimmed by 8 bases and J by 5 bases, leaving 15 bases between them.